Listed here are 20 T cell receptor beta chains from one sample, sequenced in a study of blood T cell repertoires in COVID-19. The method was immunoSEQ multiplex PCR; TCRdb's version includes in-frame clones alone and lacks a portion of them. The sample has some 220,000 clones, approximately 85% seen once. Sequences were obtained from peripheral blood. These receptors all stem from a woman aged 70 to 79 with COVID-19, enrolled during active disease.

The chain carries TRBV5-5 and TRBJ1-2; D is undetermined. Trimming shortened V by 4 bases and J by 6 bases, and 19 bases separated the two germline ends. The CDR3 runs to 15 residues. Germline assignment: CDR1 SGHKS and CDR2 YYEKEE (reference sequence). The CDR3 DNA reads TGTGCCAGCAGCCACACTCCAGCGTTTAGCGATGGCTACACCTTC. Translated: CASSHTPAFSDGYTF.

V and J are TRBV3-1 (or the pseudogene TRBV3-2) and TRBJ1-2; a possible D gene is TRBD1 (6 bases). Between the trimmed V and J ends, which lost 1 base and 4 bases, there was a span of 13 bases. This CDR3 comprises 15 residues. From germline, CDR1 is LGHDT and CDR2 YNNKEL (reference sequence). The DNA for the CDR3 is TGTGCCAGCAGCCAAGCCCACAGGGAGGGCTATGGCTACACCTTC. It is translated as CASSQAHREGYGYTF.

V and J are TRBV10-3 and TRBJ2-2, with a weak D call TRBD2 (5 bases). V was pared by 5 bases and J by 2 bases, with 9 bases between. There are 14 residues in the CDR3. Germline CDR1 and CDR2: ENHRY and SYGVKD. The CDR3 DNA reads as TGTGCCATCAGTCTGCTAGCAAACACCGGGGAGCTGTTTTTT. Translated: CAISLLANTGELFF.

The chain joins TRBV5-8 to TRBJ2-1, with 11 bases aligning to TRBD2. The CDR3 extends over 15 amino acids. The germline V gene encodes CDR1 SGHTS and CDR2 YDEGEE. J lost 11 bases, V lost 4 bases, and 11 bases had no gene match. The CDR3 DNA is TGTGCCAGCAGCGGCATTTGGGCTAGCGGGGGGAAGCAGTTCTTC. Translated, it gives CASSGIWASGGKQFF.

The V and J genes are TRBV7-6 and TRBJ1-4; 10 bases are shared with TRBD1. The V gene's germline CDR1 is SGHVS and CDR2 FNYEAQ. The trim removed 5 bases at V and 6 bases at J, leaving 9 bases unmatched. The CDR3 is 16 amino acids. The CDR3 nucleotides read TGTGCCAGCAGCACCGGTCCCGGGACAGGGGATGAAAAACTGTTTTTT. It yields the protein CASSTGPGTGDEKLFF.

The chain couples TRBV7-2 to TRBJ1-2; 8 nucleotides agree with TRBD1. Trimming cost V 5 bases and J 0 bases; bases outside gene matches: 5. The CDR3 runs 15 residues. The germline V gene encodes CDR1 SGHTA and CDR2 FQGNSA. The DNA of the CDR3 is TGTGCCAGCAGCAAAACAGGGGGATCTAACTATGGCTACACCTTC. Amino acid sequence: CASSKTGGSNYGYTF.

V is TRBV7-9 and J is TRBJ1-6; D is unresolved. The CDR3 extends over 10 amino acids. Germline lookup yields CDR1 SEHNR and CDR2 FQNEAQ (reference sequence). In DNA, the CDR3 is TGTCTGGCTGTAAATTCACCCCTCCACTTT. This sequence encodes CLAVNSPLHF.

The rearrangement links TRBV16 to TRBJ2-3; perhaps TRBD2 as D (6 bases). V dropped 1 base and J dropped 1 base, with 12 bases sitting between them. There are 16 residues in the CDR3. CDR1 is KGHSY, CDR2 FQNENV, per germline. Written as DNA, the CDR3 is TGTGCCAGCAGCCAATGGACGGGGGAAGGCACAGATACGCAGTATTTT. It specifies CASSQWTGEGTDTQYF.

The CDR3 loop reads CASSYGQGPPEAFF. The CDR3 nucleotides read TGTGCCAGCAGTTACGGACAGGGGCCTCCAGAAGCTTTCTTT. The rearrangement links TRBV6-5 to TRBJ1-1; TRBD1 agrees at 9 bases. The CDR3 spans 14 residues. The trim removed 2 bases at V and 8 bases at J, leaving 6 bases unmatched. The germline gives CDR1 MNHEY, CDR2 SVGAGI.

This chain joins TRBV3-1 (or the pseudogene TRBV3-2) and TRBJ1-6; tentatively, D is TRBD1 (5 bases). The CDR3 spans 16 residues. Germline V gene data show CDR1 as LGHDT and CDR2 as YNNKEL (reference sequence). The V and J ends lost 3 bases and 7 bases respectively, with 16 bases between them. CDR3 amino acids: CASSHRGGRQNSPLHF. CDR3 bases: TGTGCCAGCAGCCACCGGGGGGGGAGACAGAATTCACCCCTCCACTTT.

The chain couples TRBV7-6 to TRBJ1-1; no reliable D call. This CDR3 has 15 residues. With 5 bases removed from V and 4 bases from J, the gap between germline ends came to 17 bases. Looked up from germline, CDR1 is SGHVS and CDR2 is FNYEAQ. The CDR3 nucleotides are TGTGCCAGCAGCCGCCTAGGAGAGCTGAGCACTGAAGCTTTCTTT. Protein: CASSRLGELSTEAFF.

V and J are TRBV7-2 and TRBJ1-2; TRBD1 agrees at 7 bases. From germline, CDR1 is SGHTA and CDR2 FQGNSA. V was pared by 1 base and J by 5 bases, with 1 base of the junction left unmatched. The CDR3 loop spans 13 amino acids. CDR3 in amino acids: CASSLDRGYGYTF. CDR3 DNA: TGTGCCAGCAGCTTAGACAGGGGATATGGCTACACCTTC.

The genes are TRBV12-3 or TRBV12-4 and TRBJ1-2; D is uncertain. Trimming cost V 3 bases and J 6 bases, with 11 bases left between them. CDR3 length equals 13 residues. The CDR3 DNA reads TGTGCCAGCAGTTTTCGGGGTAGGGATGGCTACACCTTC. Protein: CASSFRGRDGYTF.

In this sample, this clone turned up once. The V gene is TRBV18, the J gene TRBJ2-2; possibly TRBD1 for D (6 bases). V lost 2 bases and J 5 bases, leaving 9 bases between the germline ends. Germline assignment: CDR1 KGHSH and CDR2 LQKENI. The CDR3 covers 14 residues. The DNA of the CDR3 is TGTGCCAGCTCACCAAAACAGGGTACCGGGGAGCTGTTTTTT. It codes for CASSPKQGTGELFF. The full variable domain, rest sourced from reference TRBV18 and TRBJ2-2, is NAGVMQNPRHLVRRRGQEARLRCSPMKGHSHVYWYRQLPEEGLKFMVYLQKENIIDESGMPKERFSAEFPKEGPSILRIQQVVRGDSAAYFCASSPKQGTGELFFGEGSRLTVL.

The chain recombines TRBV19 with TRBJ1-5, with TRBD1 matching over 7 bases. The V and J ends lost 6 bases and 3 bases, in that order; junction bases with no gene match: 17. The CDR3 loop spans 18 amino acids. The V gene's germline CDR1 is LNHDA and CDR2 SQIVND (reference sequence). The CDR3 sequence is CASSLRYLQGEDNQPQHF. CDR3 sequence (DNA): TGTGCCAGTAGCCTCAGGTACCTTCAGGGGGAAGACAATCAGCCCCAGCATTTT.

The chain is built from TRBV9 and TRBJ2-3, with 8 bases matching TRBD2. The CDR3 contains 15 residues. V lost 7 bases, J lost 3 bases, and 10 bases stayed unmatched. Germline values: CDR1 SGDLS, CDR2 YYNGEE. The CDR3 region has the DNA TGTGCCAGCGCAAAAACGGGGGGGCGGACAGATACGCAGTATTTT. This sequence encodes CASAKTGGRTDTQYF.

The chain joins TRBV30 to TRBJ1-5; D call uncertain. There are 16 residues in the CDR3. CDR1 is GTSNPN and CDR2 is SVGIG in the germline V gene (reference sequence). The V end was cut by 2 bases, the J end by 2 bases, with 16 bases between. CDR3 sequence reads: CAWSPTDSGGNQPQHF. Written as DNA, the CDR3 is TGTGCCTGGAGTCCTACAGACTCCGGGGGCAATCAGCCCCAGCATTTT. Using reference TRBV30 and TRBJ1-5 for the parts outside the CDR3, the full variable domain is SQTIHQWPATLVQPVGSPLSLECTVEGTSNPNLYWYRQAAGRGLQLLFYSVGIGQISSEVPQNLSASRPQDRQFILSSKKLLLSDSGFYLCAWSPTDSGGNQPQHFGDGTRLSIL.

For this clone: Other DNA sequences of this sample code for an identical CDR3. The V call is TRBV19, the J call TRBJ1-5; a possible D gene is TRBD1 (6 bases). The germline V and J ends were trimmed by 6 bases and 3 bases, with 9 bases remaining between them. The germline V gene encodes CDR1 LNHDA and CDR2 SQIVND (reference sequence). This CDR3 contains 13 residues. The CDR3 nucleotides are TGTGCCAGTAGGACAGGAGTCAATCAGCCCCAGCATTTT. It yields the protein CASRTGVNQPQHF.

The J gene is TRBJ1-6, the V gene TRBV14; maybe TRBD1 (6 bases). V was shortened by 2 bases and J by 9 bases, with 26 bases between the two germline ends. Germline values: CDR1 SGHDN, CDR2 FVKESK. The CDR3 is 19 amino acids. The DNA for the CDR3 is TGTGCCAGCAGCCAATCTTTTGCCACGGGACAAATGGTCGGTTCACCCCTCCACTTT. This sequence encodes CASSQSFATGQMVGSPLHF.

This clone was seen a handful of times. The chain recombines TRBV19 with TRBJ1-2; the D gene is possibly TRBD1 (5 bases). Deletions cut 5 bases from V and 1 base from J, with 17 bases between. The CDR3 has 16 residues. The germline gives CDR1 LNHDA, CDR2 SQIVND (reference sequence). The CDR3 is CASSSRQYTNNYGYTF. The DNA of the CDR3 is TGTGCCAGTAGTTCTCGACAGTACACGAATAACTATGGCTACACCTTC.